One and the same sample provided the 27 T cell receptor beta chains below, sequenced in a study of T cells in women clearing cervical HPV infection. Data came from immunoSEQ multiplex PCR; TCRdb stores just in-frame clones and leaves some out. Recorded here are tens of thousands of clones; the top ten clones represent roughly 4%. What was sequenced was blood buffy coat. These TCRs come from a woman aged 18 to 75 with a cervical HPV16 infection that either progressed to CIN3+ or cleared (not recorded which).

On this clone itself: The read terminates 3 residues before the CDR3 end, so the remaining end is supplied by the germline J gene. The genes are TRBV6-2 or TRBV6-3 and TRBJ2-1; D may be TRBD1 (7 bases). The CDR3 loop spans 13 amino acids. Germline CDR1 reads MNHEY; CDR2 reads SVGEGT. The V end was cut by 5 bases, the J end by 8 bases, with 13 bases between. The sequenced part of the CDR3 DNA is TGTGCCAGCAGTAATGCAGGGGGGTATGAG. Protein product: CASSNAGGYE. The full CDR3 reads CASSNAGGYEQFF.

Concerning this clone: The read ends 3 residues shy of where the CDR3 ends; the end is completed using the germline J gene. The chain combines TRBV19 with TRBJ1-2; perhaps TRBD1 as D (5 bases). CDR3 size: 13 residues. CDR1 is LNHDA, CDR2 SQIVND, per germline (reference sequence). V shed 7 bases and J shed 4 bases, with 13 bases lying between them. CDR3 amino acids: CASMSETVYGYTF. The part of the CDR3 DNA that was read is TGTGCCAGTATGAGTGAGACAGTCTATGGC.

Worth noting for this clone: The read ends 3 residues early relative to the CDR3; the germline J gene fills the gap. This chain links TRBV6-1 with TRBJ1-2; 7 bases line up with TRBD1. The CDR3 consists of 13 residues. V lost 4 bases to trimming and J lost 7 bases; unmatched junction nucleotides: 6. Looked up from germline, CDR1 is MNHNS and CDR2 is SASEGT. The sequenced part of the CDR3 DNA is TGTGCCAGCAGTGTCGGGACAGTCGGTGGC. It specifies CASSVGTVGG. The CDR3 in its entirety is CASSVGTVGGYTF.

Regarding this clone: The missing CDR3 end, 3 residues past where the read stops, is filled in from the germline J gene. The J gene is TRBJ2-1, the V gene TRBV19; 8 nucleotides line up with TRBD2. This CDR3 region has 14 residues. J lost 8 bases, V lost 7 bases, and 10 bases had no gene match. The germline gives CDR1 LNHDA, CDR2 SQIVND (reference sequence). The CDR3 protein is CASNLGLAYDEQFF. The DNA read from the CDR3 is TGTGCCAGTAACCTCGGACTAGCATATGATGAG. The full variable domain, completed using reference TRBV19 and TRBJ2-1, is DGGITQSPKYLFRKEGQNVTLSCEQNLNHDAMYWYRQDPGQGLRLIYYSQIVNDFQKGDIAEGYSVSREKKESFPLTVTSAQKNPTAFYLCASNLGLAYDEQFFGPGTRLTVL.

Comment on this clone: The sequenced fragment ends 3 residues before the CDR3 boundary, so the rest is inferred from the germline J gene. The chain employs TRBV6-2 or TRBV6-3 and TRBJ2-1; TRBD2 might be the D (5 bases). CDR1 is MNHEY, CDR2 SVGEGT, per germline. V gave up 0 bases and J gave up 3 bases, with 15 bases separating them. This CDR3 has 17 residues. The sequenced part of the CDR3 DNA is TGTGCCAGCAGTTACTCGAGTTCAGCGACTAACTACAATGAG. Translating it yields CASSYSSSATNYNE. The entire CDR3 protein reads CASSYSSSATNYNEQFF.

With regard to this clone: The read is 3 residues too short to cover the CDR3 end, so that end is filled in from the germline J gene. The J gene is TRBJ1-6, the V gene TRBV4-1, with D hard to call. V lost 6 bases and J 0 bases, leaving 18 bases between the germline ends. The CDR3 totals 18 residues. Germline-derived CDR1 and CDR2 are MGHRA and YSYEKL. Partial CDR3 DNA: TGCGCCAGCAGTGCCGGAGACATGGGCTTCTCCTATAATTCACCC. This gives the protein CASSAGDMGFSYNSP. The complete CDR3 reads CASSAGDMGFSYNSPLHF.

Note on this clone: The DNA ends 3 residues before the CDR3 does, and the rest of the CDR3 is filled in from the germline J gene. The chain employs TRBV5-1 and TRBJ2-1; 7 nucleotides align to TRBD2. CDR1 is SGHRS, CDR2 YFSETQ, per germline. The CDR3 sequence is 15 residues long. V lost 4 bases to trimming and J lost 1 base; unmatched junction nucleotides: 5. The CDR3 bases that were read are TGCGCCAGCAGCGAGAGAGCGGGGTCCTACAATGAG. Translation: CASSERAGSYNE. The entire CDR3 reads CASSERAGSYNEQFF.

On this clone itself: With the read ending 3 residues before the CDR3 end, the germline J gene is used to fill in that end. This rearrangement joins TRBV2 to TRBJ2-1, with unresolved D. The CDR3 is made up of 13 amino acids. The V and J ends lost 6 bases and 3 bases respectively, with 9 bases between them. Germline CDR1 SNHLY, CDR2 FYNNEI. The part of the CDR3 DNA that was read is TGTGCCAGCAGCCTCGAGGTCTACAATGAG. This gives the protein CASSLEVYNE. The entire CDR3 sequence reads CASSLEVYNEQFF.

This CDR3 reads CASSDGTGHNQPQHF. The sequenced CDR3 bases are TGTGCCAGCAGTGACGGGACAGGGCACAATCAGCCC. This chain joins TRBV6-4 and TRBJ1-5; TRBD1 matches at 9 bases. The CDR3 end falls 3 residues outside the read, so it is completed with the germline J gene. Germline V gene data show CDR1 as MRHNA and CDR2 as SNTAGT. After removal of 2 bases from V and 3 bases from J, the junction contained 2 bases not matched to a gene. CDR3 length: 15 residues.

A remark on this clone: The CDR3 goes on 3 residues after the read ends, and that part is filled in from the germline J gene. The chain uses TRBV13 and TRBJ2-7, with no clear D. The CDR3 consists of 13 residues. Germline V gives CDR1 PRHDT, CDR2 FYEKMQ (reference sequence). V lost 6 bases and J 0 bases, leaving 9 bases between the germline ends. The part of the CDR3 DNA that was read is TGTGCCAGCAGTCGAGGTGACTCCTACGAG. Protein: CASSRGDSYE. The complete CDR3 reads CASSRGDSYEQYF. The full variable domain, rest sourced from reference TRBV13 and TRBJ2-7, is AAGVIQSPRHLIKEKRETATLKCYPIPRHDTVYWYQQGPGQDPQFLISFYEKMQSDKGSIPDRFSAQQFSDYHSELNMSSLELGDSALYFCASSRGDSYEQYFGPGTRLTVT.

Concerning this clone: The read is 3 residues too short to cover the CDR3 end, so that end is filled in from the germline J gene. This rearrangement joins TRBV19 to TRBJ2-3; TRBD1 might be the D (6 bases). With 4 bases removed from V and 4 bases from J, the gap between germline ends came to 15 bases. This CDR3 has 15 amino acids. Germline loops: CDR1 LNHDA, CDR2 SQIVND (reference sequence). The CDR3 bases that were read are TGTGCCAGTAGTACGAGGGACACCATGGCAGATACG. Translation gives CASSTRDTMADT. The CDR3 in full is CASSTRDTMADTQYF.

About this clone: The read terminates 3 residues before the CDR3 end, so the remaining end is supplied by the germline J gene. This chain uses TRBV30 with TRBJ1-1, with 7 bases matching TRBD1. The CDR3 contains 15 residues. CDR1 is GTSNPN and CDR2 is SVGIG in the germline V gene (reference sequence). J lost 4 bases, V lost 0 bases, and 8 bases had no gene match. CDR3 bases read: TGTGCCTGGAGTGTACGACAGGGTCGAGGCACTGAA. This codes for CAWSVRQGRGTE. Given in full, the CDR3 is CAWSVRQGRGTEAFF. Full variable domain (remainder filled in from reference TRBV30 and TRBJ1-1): SQTIHQWPATLVQPVGSPLSLECTVEGTSNPNLYWYRQAAGRGLQLLFYSVGIGQISSEVPQNLSASRPQDRQFILSSKKLLLSDSGFYLCAWSVRQGRGTEAFFGQGTRLTVV.

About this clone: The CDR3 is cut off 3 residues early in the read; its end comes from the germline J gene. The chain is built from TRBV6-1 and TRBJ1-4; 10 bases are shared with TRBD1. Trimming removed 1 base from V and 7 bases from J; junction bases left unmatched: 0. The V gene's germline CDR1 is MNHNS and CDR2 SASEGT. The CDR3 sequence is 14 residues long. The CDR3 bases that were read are TGTGCCAGCAGTGAAGGACAGGGGGCTGAAAAA. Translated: CASSEGQGAEK. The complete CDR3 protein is CASSEGQGAEKLFF.

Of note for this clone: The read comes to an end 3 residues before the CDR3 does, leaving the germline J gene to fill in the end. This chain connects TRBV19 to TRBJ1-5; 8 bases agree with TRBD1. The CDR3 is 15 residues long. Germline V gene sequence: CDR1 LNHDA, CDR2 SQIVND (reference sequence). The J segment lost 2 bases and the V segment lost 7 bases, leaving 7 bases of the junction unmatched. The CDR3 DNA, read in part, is TGTGCCAGTAAACCCAGGGGGCATGGCAATCAGCCC. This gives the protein CASKPRGHGNQP. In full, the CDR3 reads CASKPRGHGNQPQHF.

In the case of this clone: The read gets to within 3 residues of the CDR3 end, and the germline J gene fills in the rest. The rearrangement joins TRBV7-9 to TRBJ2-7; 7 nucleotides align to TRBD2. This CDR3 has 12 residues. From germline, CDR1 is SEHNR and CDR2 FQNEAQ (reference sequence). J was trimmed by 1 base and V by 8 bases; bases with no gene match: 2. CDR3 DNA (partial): TGTGCCAGCGGGGGGGATTCCTACGAG. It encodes CASGGDSYE. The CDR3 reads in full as CASGGDSYEQYF.

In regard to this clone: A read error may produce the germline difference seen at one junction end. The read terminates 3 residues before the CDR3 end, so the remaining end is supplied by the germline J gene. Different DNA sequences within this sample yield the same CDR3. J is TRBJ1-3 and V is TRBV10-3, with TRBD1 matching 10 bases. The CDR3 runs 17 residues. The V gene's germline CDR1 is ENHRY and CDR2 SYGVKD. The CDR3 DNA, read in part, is TGTGCCATCAGTGAGTTTGAGACAGGGGGCACTGGAAACACA. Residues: CAISEFETGGTGNT. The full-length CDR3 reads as CAISEFETGGTGNTIYF.

CDR3 sequence reads: CAISATVSGGQETQYF. Partial CDR3 DNA: TGTGCCATCAGTGCTACCGTGAGCGGGGGGCAAGAGACC. The genes are TRBV10-3 and TRBJ2-5; 9 nucleotides agree with TRBD2. The read terminates 3 residues ahead of where the CDR3 ends, so the germline J gene completes it. The CDR3 runs 16 residues. Germline CDR1 is ENHRY and CDR2 is SYGVKD. V was pared by 4 bases and J by 2 bases, with 8 bases of the junction left unmatched.

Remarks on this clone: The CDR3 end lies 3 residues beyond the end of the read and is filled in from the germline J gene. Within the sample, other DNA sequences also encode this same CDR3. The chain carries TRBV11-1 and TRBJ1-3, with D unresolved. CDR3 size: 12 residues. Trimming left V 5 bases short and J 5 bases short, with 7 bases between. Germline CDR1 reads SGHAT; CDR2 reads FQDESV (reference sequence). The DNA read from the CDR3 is TGTGCCAGCAGCCTACAGAGAAACACC. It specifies CASSLQRNT. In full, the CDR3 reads CASSLQRNTIYF.

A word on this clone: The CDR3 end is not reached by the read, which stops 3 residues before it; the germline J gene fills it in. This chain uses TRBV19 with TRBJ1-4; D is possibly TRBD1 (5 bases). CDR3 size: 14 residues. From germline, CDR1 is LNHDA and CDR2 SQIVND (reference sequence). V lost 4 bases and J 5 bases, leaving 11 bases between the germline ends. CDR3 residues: CASSTRQSNEKLFF. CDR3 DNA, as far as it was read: TGTGCCAGTAGTACTCGACAGTCAAATGAAAAA.

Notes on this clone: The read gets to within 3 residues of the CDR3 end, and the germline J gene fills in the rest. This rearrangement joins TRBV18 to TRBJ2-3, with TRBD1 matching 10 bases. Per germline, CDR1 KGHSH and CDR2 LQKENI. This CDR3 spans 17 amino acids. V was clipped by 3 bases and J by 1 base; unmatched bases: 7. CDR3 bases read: TGTGCCAGCTCACCTTCGGGGACAGGGGAAGGCACAGATACG. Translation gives CASSPSGTGEGTDT. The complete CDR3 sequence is CASSPSGTGEGTDTQYF.

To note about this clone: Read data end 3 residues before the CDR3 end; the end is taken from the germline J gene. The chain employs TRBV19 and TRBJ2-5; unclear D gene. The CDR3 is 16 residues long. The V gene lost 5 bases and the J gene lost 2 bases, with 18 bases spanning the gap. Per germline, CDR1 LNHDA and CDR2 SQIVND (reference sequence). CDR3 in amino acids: CASSPLFNEAQETQYF. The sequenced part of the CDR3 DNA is TGTGCCAGTAGTCCTTTATTCAACGAGGCTCAAGAGACC.

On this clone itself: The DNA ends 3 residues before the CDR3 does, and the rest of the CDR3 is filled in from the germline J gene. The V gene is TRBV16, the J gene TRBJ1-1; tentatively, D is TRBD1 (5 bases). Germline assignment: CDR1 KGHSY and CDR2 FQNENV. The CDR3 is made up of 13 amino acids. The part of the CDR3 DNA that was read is TGTGCCAGCAGCCAATCCCCCGCGGGGGGA. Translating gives CASSQSPAGG. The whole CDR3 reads CASSQSPAGGAFF.

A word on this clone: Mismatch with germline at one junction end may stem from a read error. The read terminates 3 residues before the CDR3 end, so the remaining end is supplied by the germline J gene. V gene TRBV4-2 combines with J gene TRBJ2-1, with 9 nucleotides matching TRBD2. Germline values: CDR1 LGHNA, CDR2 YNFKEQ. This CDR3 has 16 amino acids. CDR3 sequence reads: CASSQGGASGENEQFF. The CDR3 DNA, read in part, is TGCGCCAGCAGCCAAGGGGGGGCTAGCGGGGAAAATGAG.

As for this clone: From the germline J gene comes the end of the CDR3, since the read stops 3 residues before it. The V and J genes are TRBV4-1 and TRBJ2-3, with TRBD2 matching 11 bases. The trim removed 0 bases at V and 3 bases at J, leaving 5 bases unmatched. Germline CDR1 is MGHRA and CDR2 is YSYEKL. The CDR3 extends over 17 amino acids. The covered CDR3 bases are TGCGCCAGCAGCCAAGAGAGGACTAGCGGGCTAACAGATACG. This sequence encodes CASSQERTSGLTDT. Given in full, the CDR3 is CASSQERTSGLTDTQYF.

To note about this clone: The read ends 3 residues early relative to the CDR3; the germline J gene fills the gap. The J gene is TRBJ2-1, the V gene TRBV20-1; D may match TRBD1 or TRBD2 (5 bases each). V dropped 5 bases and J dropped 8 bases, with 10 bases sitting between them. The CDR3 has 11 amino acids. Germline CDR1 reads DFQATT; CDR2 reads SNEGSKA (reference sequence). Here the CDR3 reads CSAAQEDEQFF. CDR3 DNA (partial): TGCAGTGCTGCACAGGAGGATGAG.

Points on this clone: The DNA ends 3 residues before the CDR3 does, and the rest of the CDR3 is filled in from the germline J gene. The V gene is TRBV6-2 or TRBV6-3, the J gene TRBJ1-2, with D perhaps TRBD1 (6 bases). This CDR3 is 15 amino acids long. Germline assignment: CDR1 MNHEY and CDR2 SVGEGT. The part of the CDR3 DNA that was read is TGTGCCAGCAGTTTTACCGCGGACAGCACCTACGAC. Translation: CASSFTADSTYD. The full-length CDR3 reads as CASSFTADSTYDYTF.

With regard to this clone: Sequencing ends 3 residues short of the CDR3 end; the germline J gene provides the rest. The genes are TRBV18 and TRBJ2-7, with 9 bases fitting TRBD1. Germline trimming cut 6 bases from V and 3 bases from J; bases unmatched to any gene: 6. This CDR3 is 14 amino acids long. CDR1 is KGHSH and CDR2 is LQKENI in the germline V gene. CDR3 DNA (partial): TGTGCCAGCTCGCAGGGACAGGGCTACTACGAG. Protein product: CASSQGQGYYE. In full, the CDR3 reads CASSQGQGYYEQYF.